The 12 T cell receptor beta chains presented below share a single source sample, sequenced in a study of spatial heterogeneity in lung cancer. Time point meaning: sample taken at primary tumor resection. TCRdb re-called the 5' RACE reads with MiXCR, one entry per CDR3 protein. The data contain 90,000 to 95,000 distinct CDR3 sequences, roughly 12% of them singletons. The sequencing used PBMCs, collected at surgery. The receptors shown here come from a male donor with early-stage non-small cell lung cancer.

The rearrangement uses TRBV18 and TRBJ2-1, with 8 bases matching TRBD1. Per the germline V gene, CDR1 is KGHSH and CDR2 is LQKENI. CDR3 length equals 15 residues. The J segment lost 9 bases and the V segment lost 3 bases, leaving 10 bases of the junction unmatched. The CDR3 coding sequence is TGTGCCAGCTCACCCCTGGACAGGGTAGGGGGTGAGCAGTTCTTC. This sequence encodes CASSPLDRVGGEQFF.

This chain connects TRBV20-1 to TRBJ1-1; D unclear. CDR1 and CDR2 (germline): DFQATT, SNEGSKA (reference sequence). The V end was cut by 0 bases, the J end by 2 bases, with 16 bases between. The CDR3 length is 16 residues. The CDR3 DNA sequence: TGCAGTGCTAGAGATCCGTTTTGGGCAGGTAACACTGAAGCTTTCTTT. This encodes CSARDPFWAGNTEAFF.

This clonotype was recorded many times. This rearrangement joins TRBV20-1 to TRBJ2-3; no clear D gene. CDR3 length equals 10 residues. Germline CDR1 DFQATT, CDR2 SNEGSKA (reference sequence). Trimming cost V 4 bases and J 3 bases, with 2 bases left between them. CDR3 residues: CSATTDTQYF. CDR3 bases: TGCAGTGCTACTACAGATACGCAGTATTTT.

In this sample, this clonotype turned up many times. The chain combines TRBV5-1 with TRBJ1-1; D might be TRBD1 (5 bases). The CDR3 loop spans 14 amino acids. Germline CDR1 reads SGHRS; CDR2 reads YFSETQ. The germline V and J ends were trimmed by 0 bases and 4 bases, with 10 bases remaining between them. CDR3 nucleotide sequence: TGCGCCAGCAGCTTGGTACAGGCTGGCACTGAAGCTTTCTTT. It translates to CASSLVQAGTEAFF.

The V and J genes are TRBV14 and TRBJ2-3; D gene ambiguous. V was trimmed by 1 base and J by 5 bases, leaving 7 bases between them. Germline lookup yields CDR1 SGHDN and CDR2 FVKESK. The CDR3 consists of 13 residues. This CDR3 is CASSQVLGDTQYF. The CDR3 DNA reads TGTGCCAGCAGCCAAGTATTGGGAGATACGCAGTATTTT.

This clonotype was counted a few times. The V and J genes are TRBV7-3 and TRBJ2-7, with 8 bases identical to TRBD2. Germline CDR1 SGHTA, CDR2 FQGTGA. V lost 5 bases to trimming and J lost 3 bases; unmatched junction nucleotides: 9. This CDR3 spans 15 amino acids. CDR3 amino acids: CASSAQAGALYEQYF. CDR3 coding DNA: TGTGCCAGCAGCGCCCAAGCGGGGGCCCTCTACGAGCAGTACTTC.

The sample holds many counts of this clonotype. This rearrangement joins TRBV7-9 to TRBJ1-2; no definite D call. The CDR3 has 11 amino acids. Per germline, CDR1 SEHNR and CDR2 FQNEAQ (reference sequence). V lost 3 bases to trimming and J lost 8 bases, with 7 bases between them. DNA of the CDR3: TGTGCCAGCAGCTTTGTGGGGGGCTACACCTTC. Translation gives CASSFVGGYTF. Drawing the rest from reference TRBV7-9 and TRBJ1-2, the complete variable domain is DTGVSQNPRHKITKRGQNVTFRCDPISEHNRLYWYRQTLGQGPEFLTYFQNEAQLEKSRLLSDRFSAERPKGSFSTLEIQRTEQGDSAMYLCASSFVGGYTFGSGTRLTVV.

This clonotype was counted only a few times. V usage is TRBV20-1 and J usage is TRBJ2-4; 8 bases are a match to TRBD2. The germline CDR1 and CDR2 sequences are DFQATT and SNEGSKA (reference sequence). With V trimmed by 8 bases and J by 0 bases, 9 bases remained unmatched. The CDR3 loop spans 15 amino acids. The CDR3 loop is CSPGRGGVAKNIQYF. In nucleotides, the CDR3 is TGCAGTCCCGGGAGGGGTGGGGTAGCCAAAAACATTCAGTACTTC.

The CDR3 sequence: CSVERGRETQYF. The CDR3 DNA reads TGCAGCGTTGAAAGAGGGCGGGAGACCCAGTACTTC. V usage is TRBV29-1 and J usage is TRBJ2-5; TRBD2 is a possible D gene (5 bases). Germline-derived CDR1 and CDR2 are SQVTM and ANQGSEA. Trimming stripped 2 bases from V and 5 bases from J, with 9 bases between. The CDR3 covers 12 residues.

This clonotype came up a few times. CDR3 sequence (DNA): TGTGCCAGCACCCGAGGCAGGGAAGTTTATGGCTACACCTTC. Its protein product is CASTRGREVYGYTF. This chain links TRBV6-6 with TRBJ1-2; D perhaps matches TRBD1 (5 bases). V was pared by 7 bases and J by 5 bases, with 17 bases between. Per germline, CDR1 MNHNY and CDR2 SVGAGI (reference sequence). The CDR3 extends over 14 amino acids.

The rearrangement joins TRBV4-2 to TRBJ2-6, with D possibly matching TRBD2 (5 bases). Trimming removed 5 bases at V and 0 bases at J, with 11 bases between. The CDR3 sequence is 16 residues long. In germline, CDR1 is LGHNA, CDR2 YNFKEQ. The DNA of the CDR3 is TGTGCCAGCAGCAGCGGTATATACTCTGGGGCCAACGTCCTGACTTTC. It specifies CASSSGIYSGANVLTF.

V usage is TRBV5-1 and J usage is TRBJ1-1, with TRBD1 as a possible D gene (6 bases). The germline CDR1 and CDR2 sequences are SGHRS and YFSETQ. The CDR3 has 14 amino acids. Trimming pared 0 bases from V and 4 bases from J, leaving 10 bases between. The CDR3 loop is CASSLDRGATEAFF. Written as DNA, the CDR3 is TGCGCCAGCAGCTTGGATCGGGGGGCCACTGAAGCTTTCTTT.